These 10 T cell receptor beta chains were sequenced from one sample in a study of cytomegalovirus exposure and HLA in healthy donors. 60 Vbeta and 13 Jbeta primers were used in PCR. Measured with immunoSEQ multiplex PCR; TCRdb has only the in-frame clones, and not every one. This table has about 130,000 clones, more than 80% appearing once. Sequencing used PBMCs. The receptors were sampled from a young man in good health and CMV-seropositive.

The chain employs TRBV19 and TRBJ2-7; D is perhaps TRBD1 (5 bases). The V end lost 6 bases, the J end lost 2 bases, and 11 bases lay between the germline ends. The CDR3 length is 13 residues. CDR1 is LNHDA, CDR2 SQIVND, per germline (reference sequence). CDR3: CASRPDTTYEQYF. The CDR3 DNA sequence: TGTGCCAGTAGGCCGGACACGACCTACGAGCAGTACTTC.

The chain carries TRBV6-1 and TRBJ1-4, with TRBD1 as a possible D gene (6 bases). V shed 6 bases and J shed 4 bases, with 15 bases lying between them. The length of the CDR3 is 15 residues. Germline V gene lookup returns CDR1 MNHNS and CDR2 SASEGT. CDR3 sequence (DNA): TGTGCCAGCAGGGATTTTGGACAGATTAATGAAAAACTGTTTTTT. Translating gives CASRDFGQINEKLFF.

This chain connects TRBV25-1 to TRBJ2-7; TRBD2 might be the D (6 bases). Trimming removed 6 bases at V and 2 bases at J, with 8 bases between. The CDR3 runs 12 residues. The germline V gene encodes CDR1 MGHDK and CDR2 SYGVNS. The CDR3 DNA follows: TGTGCCAGCAGGGGGGGAACCTACGAGCAGTACTTC. Translated, it gives CASRGGTYEQYF.

The chain uses TRBV6-6 and TRBJ1-2; the match to TRBD1 covers 7 bases. Trimming took 6 bases from V and 5 from J; bases not matched to a gene: 0. The germline gives CDR1 MNHNY, CDR2 SVGAGI (reference sequence). The length of the CDR3 is 11 residues. CDR3 sequence: CASRTGYGYTF. The DNA for the CDR3 is TGTGCCAGCAGGACAGGGTATGGCTACACCTTC.

This CDR3 reads CASSPDGGQGETQYF. CDR3 DNA: TGTGCCAGCAGCCCGGACGGGGGGCAGGGGGAGACCCAGTACTTC. J is TRBJ2-5 and V is TRBV9; weak D call: TRBD2 (7 bases). Germline CDR1 is SGDLS and CDR2 is YYNGEE. The CDR3 runs to 15 residues. Trimming took off 4 bases at V and 5 bases at J, with 18 bases between the two ends.

The J gene is TRBJ2-3, the V gene TRBV5-1, with 9 bases lining up with TRBD2. The V and J ends lost 5 bases and 4 bases, in that order; junction bases with no gene match: 11. The CDR3 is 16 residues long. The germline gives CDR1 SGHRS, CDR2 YFSETQ. Here the CDR3 DNA reads TGCGCCAGCAGGTCGGGTTGGCGGGGGGGTGCAGATACGCAGTATTTT. This codes for CASRSGWRGGADTQYF.

The V and J genes are TRBV13 and TRBJ2-5; D might be TRBD2 (6 bases). V gave up 2 bases and J gave up 7 bases, with 17 bases separating them. There are 15 residues in the CDR3. Germline V gives CDR1 PRHDT, CDR2 FYEKMQ (reference sequence). The CDR3 bases are TGTGCCAGCAGCTTAAGTAGCGGCCCAACCGGGACCCAGTACTTC. It encodes CASSLSSGPTGTQYF.

The rearrangement joins TRBV2 to TRBJ2-1; possibly TRBD2 for D (6 bases). CDR3 size: 13 residues. With 4 bases removed from V and 9 bases from J, the gap between germline ends came to 13 bases. Per germline, CDR1 SNHLY and CDR2 FYNNEI. The CDR3 sequence is CASSVLLASEQFF. The CDR3 DNA reads as TGTGCCAGCAGTGTGCTACTAGCTAGTGAGCAGTTCTTC.

This clone is a singleton in its sample. One junction end does not reproduce the germline sequence, and a read error may be involved. This chain connects TRBV7-9 to TRBJ1-6, with D unclear. Germline assignment: CDR1 SEHNR and CDR2 FQNEAQ (reference sequence). This CDR3 is built from 17 residues. Written as DNA, the CDR3 is TGTTCCAGCAGCTTAGCGCCGAGGGTTCGGTATAATTCACCCCTCCACTTT. It translates to CSSSLAPRVRYNSPLHF. Full variable domain (remainder filled in from reference TRBV7-9 and TRBJ1-6): DTGVSQNPRHKITKRGQNVTFRCDPISEHNRLYWYRQTLGQGPEFLTYFQNEAQLEKSRLLSDRFSAERPKGSFSTLEIQRTEQGDSAMYLCSSSLAPRVRYNSPLHFGNGTRLTVT.

J is TRBJ2-3 and V is TRBV14; the D is unclear. Germline V gives CDR1 SGHDN, CDR2 FVKESK. This CDR3 has 13 residues. Trimming took off 1 base at V and 1 base at J, with 3 bases between the two ends. CDR3 nucleotides: TGTGCCAGCAGCCAAGCTGGCACAGATACGCAGTATTTT. As protein: CASSQAGTDTQYF.